Following are 25 T cell receptor beta chains from one sample sequenced in a study of blood T cell repertoires in COVID-19. Method: immunoSEQ multiplex PCR; TCRdb's copy keeps in-frame clones and lacks some. The sample has over 200,000 clones; roughly 90% are singletons. What was sequenced was peripheral blood. Source of these receptors: a woman aged 40 to 50 with acute or convalescent COVID-19.

The table lists this clone with a count of one. The chain uses TRBV5-1 and TRBJ1-1; D is ambiguous. This CDR3 is 14 amino acids long. V dropped 4 bases and J dropped 6 bases, with 16 bases sitting between them. Germline CDR1 reads SGHRS; CDR2 reads YFSETQ. The CDR3 bases are TGCGCCAGCAGCCCTCTCGGAGCCGGGGCTGAAGCTTTCTTT. Its protein product is CASSPLGAGAEAFF. Together with reference TRBV5-1 and TRBJ1-1, the CDR3 gives the full variable domain: KAGVTQTPRYLIKTRGQQVTLSCSPISGHRSVSWYQQTPGQGLQFLFEYFSETQRNKGNFPGRFSGRQFSNSRSEMNVSTLELGDSALYLCASSPLGAGAEAFFGQGTRLTVV.

The chain is built from TRBV4-1 and TRBJ1-1; D is undetermined. The CDR3 extends over 14 amino acids. V was pared by 4 bases and J by 1 base, with 10 bases between. Germline V gene data show CDR1 as MGHRA and CDR2 as YSYEKL. CDR3: CASSRYRENTEAFF. As DNA, the CDR3 is TGCGCCAGCAGCCGATACAGAGAGAACACTGAAGCTTTCTTT.

The rearrangement joins TRBV21-1 to TRBJ1-6. TRBV21-1 represents a pseudogene. This CDR3 is 15 amino acids long. The CDR3 nucleotides read TGTGCCAGCAGTATACGGGATCCGGGGAATTCACCCCTCCACTTT. Its protein product is CASSIRDPGNSPLHF.

This clone was seen a single time. This sequence joins TRBV6-5 and TRBJ1-2, with TRBD1 matching 8 bases. Germline V CDR1 and CDR2: MNHEY, SVGAGI. After removal of 6 bases from V and 8 bases from J, the junction contained 11 bases not matched to a gene. The CDR3 spans 14 residues. DNA of the CDR3: TGTGCCAGCAGCGGACAGGGAACGGTTAGGGGCTACACCTTC. This codes for CASSGQGTVRGYTF.

The CDR3 loop reads CASSEARSYNSPLHF. For the CDR3, the DNA is TGTGCCAGCAGTGAAGCGCGCTCCTATAATTCACCCCTCCACTTT. This chain connects TRBV6-1 to TRBJ1-6; D is undetermined. The germline V and J ends were trimmed by 0 bases and 0 bases, with 3 bases remaining between them. CDR3 length equals 15 residues. Germline V gene data show CDR1 as MNHNS and CDR2 as SASEGT.

This chain connects TRBV19 to TRBJ1-1; D unresolved. This CDR3 has 14 amino acids. The V gene's germline CDR1 is LNHDA and CDR2 SQIVND (reference sequence). With 10 bases removed from V and 0 bases from J, the gap between germline ends came to 15 bases. In nucleotides, the CDR3 is TGTGCCACCTGTGATGGGCAGTTGAACACTGAAGCTTTCTTT. Its translation is CATCDGQLNTEAFF.

The chain employs TRBV5-1 and TRBJ2-3; TRBD2 aligns across 16 bases. The CDR3 length is 17 residues. Germline assignment: CDR1 SGHRS and CDR2 YFSETQ. The ends lost 3 bases at V and 6 bases at J; junction bases unmatched: 7. CDR3 amino acids: CASSSGTSGGARDTQYF. CDR3 coding DNA: TGCGCCAGCAGCTCCGGGACTAGCGGGGGGGCCAGGGATACGCAGTATTTT.

The genes are TRBV6-5 and TRBJ1-5, with TRBD1 identical over 8 bases. This CDR3 is 14 amino acids long. V lost 4 bases and J lost 5; bases outside the gene matches: 4. Germline CDR1 is MNHEY and CDR2 is SVGAGI. For the CDR3, the DNA is TGTGCCAGCAGTTTACAGGGGGGCTATCAGCCCCAGCATTTT. Protein product: CASSLQGGYQPQHF.

This clone was seen a few times. V gene TRBV24-1 combines with J gene TRBJ2-1; maybe TRBD1 (5 bases). Germline V CDR1 and CDR2: KGHDR, SFDVKD. Trimming shortened V by 4 bases and J by 2 bases, and 14 bases separated the two germline ends. The CDR3 spans 16 residues. The DNA of the CDR3 is TGTGCCACCAGTGACTCCGACAGTCGTGCCTACAATGAGCAGTTCTTC. It is translated as CATSDSDSRAYNEQFF.

The chain has TRBV6-5 and TRBJ2-2; TRBD1 aligns across 8 bases. The CDR3 has 15 residues. Trimming removed 6 bases from V and 3 bases from J; junction bases left unmatched: 6. The germline gives CDR1 MNHEY, CDR2 SVGAGI. Here the CDR3 reads CASSVQGEHTGELFF. CDR3 in DNA: TGTGCCAGCAGCGTACAGGGGGAGCACACCGGGGAGCTGTTTTTT.

The V gene is TRBV6-6, the J gene TRBJ2-1; D perhaps matches TRBD2 (5 bases). The CDR3 runs to 16 residues. Germline V gives CDR1 MNHNY, CDR2 SVGAGI (reference sequence). Trimming left V 0 bases short and J 0 bases short, with 9 bases between. The CDR3 nucleotides read TGTGCCAGCAGTTACTCCTTGCGGGTCTCCTACAATGAGCAGTTCTTC. Its translation: CASSYSLRVSYNEQFF.

The chain couples TRBV5-1 to TRBJ2-5, with TRBD1 matching over 8 bases. V shed 3 bases, J shed 0 bases, and the junction held 7 bases outside the gene matches. CDR3 length: 16 residues. The germline gives CDR1 SGHRS, CDR2 YFSETQ. CDR3 loop: CASSSGRTGYQETQYF. For the CDR3, the DNA is TGCGCCAGCAGCTCCGGCAGGACAGGGTACCAAGAGACCCAGTACTTC.

This rearrangement joins TRBV5-4 to TRBJ1-2; D call uncertain. The V gene's germline CDR1 is SGHNT and CDR2 YYREEE (reference sequence). The V gene lost 0 bases and the J gene lost 0 bases, with 9 bases spanning the gap. CDR3 length: 15 residues. CDR3 coding DNA: TGTGCCAGCAGCTTGGATGGCAGATCTAACTATGGCTACACCTTC. The encoded protein is CASSLDGRSNYGYTF.

The rearrangement uses TRBV6-6 and TRBJ1-5, with TRBD1 identical over 7 bases. Germline V gives CDR1 MNHNY, CDR2 SVGAGI (reference sequence). With V trimmed by 6 bases and J by 1 base, 6 bases remained unmatched. The CDR3 is made up of 15 amino acids. As DNA, the CDR3 is TGTGCCAGCAGCCCCCAACAGGGGAGCAATCAGCCCCAGCATTTT. It encodes CASSPQQGSNQPQHF.

The rearrangement joins TRBV19 to TRBJ2-1; the match to TRBD2 covers 11 bases. This CDR3 is 15 amino acids long. The trim removed 6 bases at V and 9 bases at J, leaving 10 bases unmatched. CDR1 is LNHDA, CDR2 SQIVND, per germline (reference sequence). The chain's CDR3 is CASSSLAGESPEQFF. The CDR3 DNA sequence: TGTGCCAGTAGCTCACTAGCGGGGGAATCTCCTGAGCAGTTCTTC.

This chain links TRBV6-5 with TRBJ2-7; TRBD1 aligns across 8 bases. This CDR3 region has 14 residues. The trim removed 6 bases at V and 6 bases at J, leaving 10 bases unmatched. The germline CDR1 and CDR2 sequences are MNHEY and SVGAGI. CDR3 DNA sequence: TGTGCCAGCAGGGCGACAGGGGCAGGGGGCGAGCAGTACGTC. Protein sequence: CASRATGAGGEQYV.

Only one count was recorded for this clone. This chain joins TRBV5-1 and TRBJ2-1; D ambiguous. This CDR3 contains 13 residues. CDR1 and CDR2 (germline): SGHRS, YFSETQ. V dropped 6 bases and J dropped 5 bases, with 12 bases sitting between them. The CDR3 DNA reads TGCGCCAGCACCTACCCATTCGACAATGAGCAGTTCTTC. This gives the protein CASTYPFDNEQFF. Full variable domain (remainder filled in from reference TRBV5-1 and TRBJ2-1): KAGVTQTPRYLIKTRGQQVTLSCSPISGHRSVSWYQQTPGQGLQFLFEYFSETQRNKGNFPGRFSGRQFSNSRSEMNVSTLELGDSALYLCASTYPFDNEQFFGPGTRLTVL.

The V call is TRBV12-3 or TRBV12-4, the J call TRBJ1-1; D not certain. Trimming stripped 7 bases from V and 1 base from J, with 10 bases between. CDR3 length: 13 amino acids. The chain's CDR3 is CASTPRENTEAFF. The DNA of the CDR3 is TGTGCCAGCACCCCAAGAGAGAACACTGAAGCTTTCTTT.

This clone came up a few times. This rearrangement joins TRBV6-1 to TRBJ1-1, with D possibly matching TRBD1 (5 bases). Trimming stripped 1 base from V and 3 bases from J, with 12 bases between. CDR1 and CDR2 from the germline V gene are MNHNS and SASEGT. The CDR3 has 15 amino acids. The CDR3 loop reads CASSEDQGLDTEAFF. Written as DNA, the CDR3 is TGTGCCAGCAGTGAAGACCAGGGTTTGGACACTGAAGCTTTCTTT.

CDR3 sequence (DNA): TGTGCCAGCAGCTTAGGGTGGGGGGGGGACTACGGCTCACCCCTCCACTTT. Residues: CASSLGWGGDYGSPLHF. V is TRBV7-9 and J is TRBJ1-6, with a tentative D call TRBD1 (5 bases). Germline-derived CDR1 and CDR2 are SEHNR and FQNEAQ (reference sequence). Trimming stripped 1 base from V and 10 bases from J, with 20 bases between. This CDR3 spans 17 amino acids.

The V call is TRBV7-8, the J call TRBJ1-5; D unclear. This CDR3 comprises 17 residues. With 2 bases removed from V and 0 bases from J, the gap between germline ends came to 14 bases. The germline gives CDR1 SGHVS, CDR2 FQNEAQ. The DNA for the CDR3 is TGTGCCAGCAGCTTATATTGGTGGCAGAATAGCAATCAGCCCCAGCATTTT. Translated: CASSLYWWQNSNQPQHF.

V is TRBV24-1 and J is TRBJ2-3; TRBD2 is a possible D gene (5 bases). The CDR3 is made up of 17 amino acids. Trimming took off 1 base at V and 5 bases at J, with 18 bases between the two ends. Germline CDR1 and CDR2: KGHDR and SFDVKD. CDR3 residues: CATSDLSVSGELDTQYF. In DNA, the CDR3 is TGTGCCACCAGTGATTTATCGGTTTCCGGGGAACTAGATACGCAGTATTTT.

V is TRBV15 and J is TRBJ2-5; 7 positions match TRBD2. The trim removed 1 base at V and 1 base at J, leaving 6 bases unmatched. The germline CDR1 and CDR2 sequences are LNHNV and YYDKDF (reference sequence). The CDR3 is made up of 16 amino acids. In DNA form, the CDR3 reads TGTGCCACCAGCAGAGCCTGGGGAGGGCCCCAAGAGACCCAGTACTTC. This gives the protein CATSRAWGGPQETQYF.

V gene TRBV23-1 combines with J gene TRBJ2-7; D is perhaps TRBD1 (6 bases). TRBV23-1 is an ORF, with its function uncertain. With 1 base removed from V and 6 bases from J, the gap between germline ends came to 22 bases. CDR3 length equals 17 residues. The CDR3 nucleotides read TGCGCCAGCAGTCAATTGGACTCGGCGCAGGGGCGCGGCGAGCAGTACGTC. Translating gives CASSQLDSAQGRGEQYV.

This rearrangement joins TRBV11-2 to TRBJ1-2; D possibly corresponds to TRBD1 (6 bases). CDR1 is SGHAT, CDR2 FQNNGV, per germline. Trimming shortened V by 1 base and J by 3 bases, and 12 bases separated the two germline ends. The CDR3 runs to 15 residues. The CDR3 loop reads CASSLAGQSDYGYTF. For the CDR3, the DNA is TGTGCCAGCAGCTTAGCCGGACAGTCAGACTATGGCTACACCTTC.